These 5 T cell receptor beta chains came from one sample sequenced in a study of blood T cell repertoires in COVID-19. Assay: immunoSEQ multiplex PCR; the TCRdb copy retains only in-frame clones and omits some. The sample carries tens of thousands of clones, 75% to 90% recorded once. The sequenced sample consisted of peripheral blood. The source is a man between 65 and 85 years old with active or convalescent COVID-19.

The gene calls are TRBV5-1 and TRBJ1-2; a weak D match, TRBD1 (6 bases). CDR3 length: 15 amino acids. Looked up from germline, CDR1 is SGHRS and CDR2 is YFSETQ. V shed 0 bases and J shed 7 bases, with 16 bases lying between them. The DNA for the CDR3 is TGCGCCAGCAGCTTGGCGGGCAGGGGATATGGTGGCTACACCTTC. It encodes CASSLAGRGYGGYTF.

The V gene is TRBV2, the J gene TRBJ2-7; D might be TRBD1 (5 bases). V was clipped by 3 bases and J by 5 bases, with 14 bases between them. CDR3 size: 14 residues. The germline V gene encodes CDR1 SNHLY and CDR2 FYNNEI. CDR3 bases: TGTGCCAGCAGTGATGGGTATCAGGGCAACGAGCAGTACTTC. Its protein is CASSDGYQGNEQYF.

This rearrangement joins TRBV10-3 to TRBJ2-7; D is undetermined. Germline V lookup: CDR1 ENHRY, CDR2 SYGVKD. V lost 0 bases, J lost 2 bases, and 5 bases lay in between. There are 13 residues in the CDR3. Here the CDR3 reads CAISESATYEQYF. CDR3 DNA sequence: TGTGCCATCAGTGAGTCGGCCACCTACGAGCAGTACTTC.

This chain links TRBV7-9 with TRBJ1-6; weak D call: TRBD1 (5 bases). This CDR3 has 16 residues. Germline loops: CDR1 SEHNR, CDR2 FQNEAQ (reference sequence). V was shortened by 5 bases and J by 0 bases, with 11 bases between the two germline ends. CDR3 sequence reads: CASSPGGSSYNSPLHF. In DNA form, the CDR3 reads TGTGCCAGCAGCCCGGGGGGGAGCTCCTATAATTCACCCCTCCACTTT.

CDR3 nucleotides: TGTGCCAGCAGCCGAGATAGCTCCTATAATTCACCCCTCCACTTT. Translated, it gives CASSRDSSYNSPLHF. The chain links TRBV5-5 to TRBJ1-6; D is uncertain. Germline V gives CDR1 SGHKS, CDR2 YYEKEE (reference sequence). This CDR3 is built from 15 residues. Trimming took off 4 bases at V and 0 bases at J, with 8 bases between the two ends.